These 2 T cell receptor beta chains share one sample of origin, sequenced in a study of blood T cell repertoires in COVID-19. Produced via immunoSEQ multiplex PCR; TCRdb's table is partial and in-frame only. The data contain 110,000 to 150,000 clones, 70% to 85% of them seen just once; the ten biggest clones take up 1.5% to 2%. Sample: PBMCs or T cells enriched from blood (not recorded which). The receptor source for this set is a woman under 30 who had been exposed to COVID-19.

The CDR3 bases are TGTGCCAGCACCAGTGGAAAGGGGAGCAATCAGCCCCAGCATTTT. It is translated as CASTSGKGSNQPQHF. The chain is built from TRBV28 and TRBJ1-5; a weak D match, TRBD1 (5 bases). The CDR3 consists of 15 residues. The germline CDR1 and CDR2 sequences are MDHEN and SYDVKM. V was pared by 7 bases and J by 1 base, with 14 bases between.

The V gene is TRBV7-6, the J gene TRBJ1-1, with D unclear. Germline V gene data show CDR1 as SGHVS and CDR2 as FNYEAQ. Between the trimmed V and J ends, which lost 5 bases and 3 bases, there was a span of 16 bases. CDR3 length: 15 residues. The CDR3 reads CASSPRAGRYTEAFF. The DNA for the CDR3 is TGTGCCAGCAGCCCGCGCGCGGGTCGGTACACTGAAGCTTTCTTT.